This is a list of T cell receptor beta chains from one sample in a study of cytomegalovirus exposure and HLA in healthy donors. Some clones are missing from TCRdb's copy, which holds only in-frame ones; the method was immunoSEQ multiplex PCR. The repertoire includes approximately 150,000 clones, 60% to 80% of them detected once, and roughly 1% sits in the top ten. The sample was PBMCs. These receptors were obtained from a woman in her sixties or seventies in good health and CMV-seronegative. Each CDR3 is given with its conserved first and last residue. D genes are given only for firm matches. Size tells how often a clone was seen (once, few, many) or the class of an expanded clone, and some rows leave it out.

15,TRBD1,TRBJ1-2,TRBV28,once,CASRSQGRSGAGYTF,TGTGCCAGCAGATCACAGGGGCGGTCCGGTGCTGGCTACACCTTC
12,.,TRBJ2-7,TRBV6-5,.,CASSQSPYEQYF,TGTGCCAGCAGTCAATCCCCATACGAGCAGTACTTC
12,.,TRBJ2-7,TRBV14,once,CASSQEQVRQYF,TGTGCCAGCAGCCAAGAACAGGTTAGGCAGTACTTC
14,.,TRBJ1-6,TRBV28,.,CASIPGQPNSPLHF,TGTGCCAGCATACCCGGACAGCCGAATTCACCCCTCCACTTT
17,.,TRBJ1-2,TRBV7-9,.,CASSSAPDTKGDYGYTF,TGTGCCAGCAGCTCGGCCCCGGACACGAAGGGGGACTATGGCTACACCTTC
13,.,TRBJ2-7,TRBV15,.,CATSRGDVREQYF,TGTGCCACCAGCAGAGGCGATGTTCGCGAGCAGTACTTC
17,TRBD1,TRBJ1-3,TRBV5-1,.,CASSLDRTGGSGNTIYF,TGCGCCAGCAGCTTGGATCGGACAGGCGGCTCTGGAAACACCATATATTTT
15,.,TRBJ1-6,TRBV7-9,.,CASSLRGLDNSPLHF,TGTGCCAGCAGCCTAAGAGGCCTGGATAATTCACCCCTCCACTTT
17,TRBD2,TRBJ2-3,TRBV15,.,CATSRASGRVPTDTQYF,TGTGCCACCAGCAGAGCGAGCGGGAGAGTGCCCACAGATACGCAGTATTTT
15,.,TRBJ2-7,TRBV7-9,.,CASSLVGLSSYEQYF,TGTGCCAGCAGCTTAGTCGGTTTGAGCTCCTACGAGCAGTACTTC
15,.,TRBJ1-2,TRBV10-3,few,CAISPDEGADYGYTF,TGTGCCATCAGTCCAGATGAGGGAGCAGACTATGGCTACACCTTC
15,TRBD2,TRBJ2-7,TRBV7-8,.,CASRRLSGGPSEQYF,TGTGCCAGCAGACGACTGTCGGGAGGCCCCTCCGAGCAGTACTTC
18,TRBD1,TRBJ1-2,TRBV6-4,few,CASTKQISTRQGMDGYTF,TGTGCCAGCACCAAACAAATCTCAACCCGACAGGGTATGGATGGCTACACCTTC
13,TRBD2,TRBJ2-7,TRBV30,.,CAWNPGTTYEQYF,TGTGCCTGGAACCCCGGGACTACCTACGAGCAGTACTTC
14,.,TRBJ2-7,TRBV11-2,.,CASSEMPGPDEQYF,TGTGCCAGCAGCGAGATGCCGGGTCCCGACGAGCAGTACTTC
17,TRBD1,TRBJ1-1,TRBV5-6,.,CASSLVTGGFMNTEAFF,TGTGCCAGCAGCTTGGTGACAGGGGGTTTCATGAACACTGAAGCTTTCTTT
16,.,TRBJ2-2,TRBV19,.,CASSIGNRRNTGELFF,TGTGCCAGTAGTATAGGGAACAGAAGGAACACCGGGGAGCTGTTTTTT
16,TRBD1,TRBJ1-6,TRBV27,.,CASSRTGDPYNSPLHF,TGTGCCAGCAGCCGTACAGGGGACCCATATAATTCACCCCTCCACTTT
12,.,TRBJ2-1,TRBV9,once,CASSPELDEQFF,TGTGCCAGCAGCCCCGAGTTGGATGAGCAGTTCTTC
14,.,TRBJ1-1,TRBV4-1,few,CASSPPAGNTEAFF,TGCGCCAGCAGCCCCCCTGCCGGGAACACTGAAGCTTTCTTT
18,.,TRBJ1-2,TRBV2,once,CASSESIMQGRSNYGYTF,TGTGCCAGCAGTGAGTCAATAATGCAGGGGCGGTCTAACTATGGCTACACCTTC
13,.,TRBJ2-2,TRBV11-2,.,CASSQGSAGELFF,TGTGCCAGCAGCCAGGGTTCGGCCGGGGAGCTGTTTTTT
13,TRBD1,TRBJ2-5,TRBV6-1,.,CASSVDREETQYF,TGTGCCAGCAGTGTCGACAGGGAAGAGACCCAGTACTTC
20,.,TRBJ2-1,TRBV7-8,.,CASSLAGGLEPRKDYNEQFF,TGTGCCAGCAGCTTAGCGGGCGGGTTGGAGCCCAGAAAAGACTACAATGAGCAGTTCTTC
12,TRBD1,TRBJ1-2,TRBV28,.,CASSRQGYGYTF,TGTGCCAGCAGTCGACAGGGGTACGGCTACACCTTC
17,.,TRBJ2-2,TRBV7-9,.,CASSSKQVTANTGELFF,TGTGCCAGCAGCTCTAAACAGGTGACCGCGAACACCGGGGAGCTGTTTTTT
15,TRBD2,TRBJ2-3,TRBV15,.,CATSREGTSADTQYF,TGTGCCACCAGCAGAGAAGGGACTAGCGCAGATACGCAGTATTTT
14,TRBD1,TRBJ2-2,TRBV7-3,.,CASSLYQGAGELFF,TGTGCCAGCAGCTTATACCAGGGGGCCGGGGAGCTGTTTTTT
14,.,TRBJ2-3,TRBV10-2,few,CASSLAGRTDTQYF,TGCGCCAGCAGTTTGGCGGGCAGGACAGATACGCAGTATTTT
15,.,TRBJ2-2,TRBV7-8,few,CASRTGLLNTGELFF,TGTGCCAGCAGAACGGGACTCTTAAACACCGGGGAGCTGTTTTTT
14,TRBD1,TRBJ1-6,TRBV6-5,few,CASSLDRGHSPLHF,TGTGCCAGCAGCCTGGACAGGGGGCATTCACCCCTCCACTTT
15,TRBD1,TRBJ2-3,TRBV27,.,CASSSGDRGPDTQYF,TGTGCCAGCAGTTCCGGAGACAGGGGGCCAGATACGCAGTATTTT
15,.,TRBJ2-3,TRBV18,.,CASSPGTLGTDTQYF,TGTGCCAGCTCACCAGGGACTTTGGGCACAGATACGCAGTATTTT
10,.,TRBJ2-7,TRBV9,.,CARDIYEQYF,TGTGCCAGGGACATCTACGAGCAGTACTTC
14,TRBD1,TRBJ2-1,TRBV5-1,.,CASNRQGLNNEQFF,TGCGCCAGCAACCGACAGGGATTAAACAATGAGCAGTTCTTC
15,.,TRBJ1-2,TRBV7-2,.,CASSLAASGRAGYTF,TGTGCCAGCAGCTTAGCTGCCTCAGGGAGGGCGGGCTACACCTTC
11,TRBD2,TRBJ2-1,TRBV7-2,.,CASSIRGGQFF,TGTGCCAGCAGCATACGGGGGGGGCAGTTCTTC